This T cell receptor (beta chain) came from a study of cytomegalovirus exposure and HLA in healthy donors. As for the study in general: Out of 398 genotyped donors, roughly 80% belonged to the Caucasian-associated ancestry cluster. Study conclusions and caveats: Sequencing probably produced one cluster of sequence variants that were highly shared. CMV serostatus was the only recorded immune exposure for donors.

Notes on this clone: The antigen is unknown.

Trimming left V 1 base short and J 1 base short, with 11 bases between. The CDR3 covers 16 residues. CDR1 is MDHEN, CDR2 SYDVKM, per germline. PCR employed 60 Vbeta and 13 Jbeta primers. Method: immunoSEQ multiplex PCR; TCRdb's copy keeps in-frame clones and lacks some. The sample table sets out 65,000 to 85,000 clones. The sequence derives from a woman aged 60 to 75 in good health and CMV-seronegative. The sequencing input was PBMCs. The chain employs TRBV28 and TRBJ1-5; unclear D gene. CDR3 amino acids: CASSLYWEGSNQPQHF. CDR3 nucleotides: TGTGCCAGCAGTTTATATTGGGAGGGAAGCAATCAGCCCCAGCATTTT.